This is a list of T cell receptor beta chains from one sample in a study of blood T cell repertoires in COVID-19. Some clones are missing from TCRdb's copy, which holds only in-frame ones; the method was immunoSEQ multiplex PCR. The sample consists of roughly 400,000 clones, 89% of them appearing once. Sequences were obtained from PBMCs or T cells enriched from blood (not recorded which). All receptors derive from a woman in her twenties or thirties who had recovered from COVID-19. CDR3s include the opening cysteine and the closing phenylalanine or tryptophan. The order of the fields is V gene, J gene, D gene, clone size, CDR3 DNA, CDR3 protein. A D gene is named only where the DNA matches it firmly. The size of a clone is reported for some rows only, either as once, few or many, or as a class for expanded clones.

V: TRBV2; J: TRBJ1-2; D: .; size: .; DNA: TGTGCCAGCACACCGCGCAGGGTGAGTGGCTACACCTTC; CDR3: CASTPRRVSGYTF
V: TRBV14; J: TRBJ2-1; D: .; size: .; DNA: TGTGCCAGCAGCCAATACCAGGGAACCTACAATGAGCAGTTCTTC; CDR3: CASSQYQGTYNEQFF
V: TRBV7-9; J: TRBJ2-3; D: TRBD2; size: .; DNA: TGTGCCACCACTAGCGGAGGGCCCACAGATACGCAGTATTTT; CDR3: CATTSGGPTDTQYF
V: TRBV5-1; J: TRBJ2-5; D: TRBD2; size: .; DNA: TGCGCCAGCAGCTTAGCGGGACTGAAAGAGACCCAGTACTTC; CDR3: CASSLAGLKETQYF
V: TRBV30; J: TRBJ2-7; D: .; size: .; DNA: TGTGCCTGGAGGCGAGGGTCTACTGCCTACGAGCAGTACTTC; CDR3: CAWRRGSTAYEQYF
V: TRBV21-1; J: TRBJ1-5; D: .; size: .; DNA: TGTGCCAGCAGCAAAGCTGTTGATCGGGACAGGGGCCTTAGCAATCAGCCCCAGCATTTT; CDR3: CASSKAVDRDRGLSNQPQHF
V: TRBV12-5; J: TRBJ2-2; D: TRBD1; size: .; DNA: TGTGCTAGTGGTTTCTCCGGACAGGGGGTAACCGGGGAGCTGTTTTTT; CDR3: CASGFSGQGVTGELFF
V: TRBV5-1; J: TRBJ2-3; D: .; size: .; DNA: TGCGCCAGCAGCGGACAGCTTAGCACAGATACGCAGTATTTT; CDR3: CASSGQLSTDTQYF
V: TRBV29-1; J: TRBJ1-1; D: TRBD1; size: .; DNA: TGCAGCGGGCATCAGACAGGGGTGAACACTGAAGCTTTCTTT; CDR3: CSGHQTGVNTEAFF
V: TRBV18; J: TRBJ2-1; D: TRBD2; size: .; DNA: TGTGCCAGCTCACCAAAACTAGCGGGGGGCCCCTACAATGAGCAGTTCTTC; CDR3: CASSPKLAGGPYNEQFF
V: TRBV10-3; J: TRBJ2-2; D: TRBD2; size: .; DNA: TGTGCCATCAGAGCGGGGGGAAACACCGGGGAGCTGTTTTTT; CDR3: CAIRAGGNTGELFF
V: TRBV11-2; J: TRBJ1-1; D: TRBD1; size: .; DNA: TGTGCCAGCAGCCCGGGACAGGGGTCGACTGAAGCTTTCTTT; CDR3: CASSPGQGSTEAFF
V: TRBV10-3; J: TRBJ1-5; D: .; size: .; DNA: TGTGCCATCAGTGAGTCGGTGGGGCCAAATCAGCCCCAGCATTTT; CDR3: CAISESVGPNQPQHF
V: TRBV7-9; J: TRBJ1-2; D: .; size: .; DNA: TGTGCCAGCAGTTTAATAGCTAACTATGGCTACACCTTC; CDR3: CASSLIANYGYTF
V: TRBV6-4; J: TRBJ2-3; D: .; size: .; DNA: TGTGCCAGCAGCGCATCAGGGGTCGACAGTACAGATACGCAGTATTTT; CDR3: CASSASGVDSTDTQYF
V: TRBV25-1; J: TRBJ2-5; D: .; size: .; DNA: TGTGCCAGCAGTGAAGGTCTGCTCTTCGGGACCCAGTACTTC; CDR3: CASSEGLLFGTQYF
V: TRBV30; J: TRBJ2-1; D: .; size: .; DNA: TGTGCCTGGAGTGTAATGGCCGGAGATGGGTACAATGAGCAGTTCTTC; CDR3: CAWSVMAGDGYNEQFF
V: TRBV7-8; J: TRBJ2-7; D: .; size: once; DNA: TGTGCCAGCACCCCTTGGAAAGGGGGATCAGACTACGAGCAGTACTTC; CDR3: CASTPWKGGSDYEQYF
V: TRBV28; J: TRBJ1-1; D: TRBD1; size: .; DNA: TGTGCCAGCCACAAGGGTTCCGACAGGGCCAGTGAAGCTTTCTTT; CDR3: CASHKGSDRASEAFF
V: TRBV18; J: TRBJ2-7; D: TRBD1; size: .; DNA: TGTGCCAGCTCACCACCGGACAGGGCCTACGAGCAGTACTTC; CDR3: CASSPPDRAYEQYF
V: TRBV28; J: TRBJ2-1; D: .; size: .; DNA: TGTGCCACCTCTGAGGAGTATAATGAGCAGTTCTTC; CDR3: CATSEEYNEQFF
V: TRBV24-1; J: TRBJ2-2; D: .; size: .; DNA: TGTGCCACCAGTGACCCTGGACAGAACACCGGGGAGCTGTTTTTT; CDR3: CATSDPGQNTGELFF
V: TRBV28; J: TRBJ1-4; D: .; size: .; DNA: TGTGCCAGCAGTTTGCCCGGGTCTAATGAAAAACTGTTTTTT; CDR3: CASSLPGSNEKLFF
V: TRBV11-3; J: TRBJ2-5; D: TRBD2; size: .; DNA: TGTGCCAGCAGCTTAGGTGGACTAGCGGGAGTGGGGGAGACCCAGTACTTC; CDR3: CASSLGGLAGVGETQYF
V: TRBV7-8; J: TRBJ1-6; D: TRBD1; size: .; DNA: TGTGCCAGCAGCACCCGGGACAGGGGAGGAAATTCACCCCTCCACTTT; CDR3: CASSTRDRGGNSPLHF
V: TRBV9; J: TRBJ2-2; D: .; size: .; DNA: TGTGCCAGCAGCGTACCCCAACTAGTTTCGAACACCGGGGAGCTGTTTTTT; CDR3: CASSVPQLVSNTGELFF
V: TRBV7-6; J: TRBJ2-2; D: .; size: .; DNA: TGCCCCAATACCGGGGAGCTGTTTTTT; CDR3: CPNTGELFF
V: TRBV5-1; J: TRBJ1-5; D: TRBD1; size: .; DNA: TGCGCCAGCAGCTCGGGAGACAGGGGACGCAATCAGCCCCAGCATTTT; CDR3: CASSSGDRGRNQPQHF
V: TRBV24-1; J: TRBJ2-7; D: .; size: once; DNA: TGTGCCACCAGTGATTCATCGGAGCCGTACGAGCAGTACTTC; CDR3: CATSDSSEPYEQYF
V: TRBV7-2; J: TRBJ1-5; D: .; size: .; DNA: TGTGCCAGCAGCGCGCGGGGTAGCAATCAGCCCCAGCATTTT; CDR3: CASSARGSNQPQHF
V: TRBV6-5; J: TRBJ1-2; D: TRBD1; size: .; DNA: TGTGCCAGCAGTTACGGGGGCGACAGGGATCGTGGCTACACCTTC; CDR3: CASSYGGDRDRGYTF
V: TRBV2; J: TRBJ2-7; D: .; size: .; DNA: TGTGCCAGCATAGGACTAGGGGGCTACGAGCAGTACTTC; CDR3: CASIGLGGYEQYF
V: TRBV10-2; J: TRBJ1-5; D: TRBD1; size: .; DNA: TGCGCCAGCAGCCTCGGGACAGGGGGCAATCAGCCCCAGCATTTT; CDR3: CASSLGTGGNQPQHF
V: TRBV19; J: TRBJ1-2; D: .; size: few; DNA: TGTGCCAGTAGTATAACCGGGGTACCGGATGGCTACACCTTC; CDR3: CASSITGVPDGYTF
V: TRBV7-8; J: TRBJ1-1; D: TRBD1; size: .; DNA: TGTGCCAGCAGCTTAGCGAAGCGGCAGGGGGCCGGTAACACTGAAGCTTTCTTT; CDR3: CASSLAKRQGAGNTEAFF
V: TRBV28; J: TRBJ1-1; D: .; size: .; DNA: TGTGCCAGTAGAGAGGCAGGCGGGATCAACACTGAAGCTTTCTTT; CDR3: CASREAGGINTEAFF
V: TRBV5-4; J: TRBJ2-2; D: TRBD2; size: .; DNA: TGTGCCAGCAGCTACACCGGGACTAGGGAGACCGGGGAGCTGTTTTTT; CDR3: CASSYTGTRETGELFF
V: TRBV7-6; J: TRBJ2-1; D: TRBD2; size: .; DNA: TGTGCCAGCAAGGGCGGGAGGTCCTCCTACAATGAGCAGTTCTTC; CDR3: CASKGGRSSYNEQFF
V: TRBV24-1; J: TRBJ2-1; D: TRBD2; size: .; DNA: TGTGCCACCAGTGATTTACCGGGGACTAGCGGGAGTTTAAACTACAATGAGCAGTTCTTC; CDR3: CATSDLPGTSGSLNYNEQFF
V: TRBV6-6; J: TRBJ1-2; D: TRBD1; size: .; DNA: TGTGCCAGCAGTTACCGTGATGGACAGGAATATGGCTACACCTTC; CDR3: CASSYRDGQEYGYTF
V: TRBV7-9; J: TRBJ2-5; D: .; size: .; DNA: TGTGCCAGCAGTTCCCGCGGCAGAGGGCAAGAGACCCAGTACTTC; CDR3: CASSSRGRGQETQYF
V: TRBV5-1; J: TRBJ2-5; D: TRBD1; size: .; DNA: TGCGCCAGCAGCTACCGACAGGGTGGGTTGGAGACCCAGTACTTC; CDR3: CASSYRQGGLETQYF
V: TRBV5-4; J: TRBJ2-5; D: .; size: .; DNA: TGTGCCAGCAGCGTGGACAGCCAAGAGACCCAGTACTTC; CDR3: CASSVDSQETQYF
V: TRBV2; J: TRBJ1-2; D: .; size: .; DNA: TGTGCCAGCAGGAGAGACAGTCCTGGCTACACCTTC; CDR3: CASRRDSPGYTF
V: TRBV3-1/TRBV3-2; J: TRBJ1-6; D: .; size: once; DNA: TGTGCCAGCAGCCAAGCGCGGGCGAATTCACCCCTCCACTTT; CDR3: CASSQARANSPLHF